This T cell receptor (beta chain) was sequenced in a study of human T cells and chemical hapten exposure. The study, taken as a whole, reports: Expanded TCRs clustered into significantly more large CDR3 similarity groups than controls, the analysis revealed. Counts of TCRs above 1 in 1000 frequency stayed unchanged with DPC sensitization.

This clonotype was seen more than once but under ten times. The target antigen is unknown. The CDR3 consists of 14 residues. In germline, CDR1 is DFQATT, CDR2 SNEGSKA (reference sequence). Losses at the gene ends were 5 bases for V and 5 bases for J; bases not matched to a gene: 10. MiXCR was run by TCRdb on the RACE reads, yielding one entry per CDR3 protein. Of under 100,000 distinct CDR3 sequences listed, approximately 10% are singletons. As for time point: patch test 2, 6 weeks after DPC sensitization. Indicated treatment: therapeutic diphenylcyclopropenone sensitization with weekly scalp DPC. Patch tests were applied only after blood draws. It was unfractionated whole blood from which total RNA was extracted.

This chain uses TRBV20-1 with TRBJ2-3; 7 positions match TRBD2. This clonotype was obtained from a woman in her thirties or forties with alopecia areata. Some clones in this sample may be carry-over from other donors' samples. Material: whole blood, obtained in connection with sensitization to the hapten diphenylcyclopropenone (DPC). CDR3 region: CSAPRSGIQDTQYF. Written as DNA, the CDR3 is TGCAGTGCTCCTAGGAGCGGGATTCAAGATACGCAGTATTTT.